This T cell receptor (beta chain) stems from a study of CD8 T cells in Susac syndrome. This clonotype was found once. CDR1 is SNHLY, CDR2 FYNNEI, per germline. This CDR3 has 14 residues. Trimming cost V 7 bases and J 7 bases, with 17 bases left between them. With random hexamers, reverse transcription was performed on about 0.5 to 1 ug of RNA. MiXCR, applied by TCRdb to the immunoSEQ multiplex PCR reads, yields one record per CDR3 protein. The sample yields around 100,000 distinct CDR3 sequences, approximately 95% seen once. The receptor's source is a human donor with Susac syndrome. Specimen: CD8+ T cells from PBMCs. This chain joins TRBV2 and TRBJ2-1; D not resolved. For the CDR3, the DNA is TGTGCCAGCACAGGTAGCAGCTCCCGGAATGAGCAGTTCTTC. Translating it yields CASTGSSSRNEQFF.